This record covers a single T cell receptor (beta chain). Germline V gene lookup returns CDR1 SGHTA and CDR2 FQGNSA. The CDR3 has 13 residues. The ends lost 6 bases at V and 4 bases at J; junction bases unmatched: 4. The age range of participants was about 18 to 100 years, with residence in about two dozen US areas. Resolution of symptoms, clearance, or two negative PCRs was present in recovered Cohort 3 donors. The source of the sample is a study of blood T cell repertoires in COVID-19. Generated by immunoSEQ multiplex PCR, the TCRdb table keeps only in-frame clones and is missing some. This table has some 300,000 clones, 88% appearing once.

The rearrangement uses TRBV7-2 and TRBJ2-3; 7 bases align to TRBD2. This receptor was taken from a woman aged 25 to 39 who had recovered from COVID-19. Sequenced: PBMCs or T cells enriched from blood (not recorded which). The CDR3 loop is CASRQLASDTQYF. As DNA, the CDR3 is TGTGCCAGCAGACAACTAGCGTCAGATACGCAGTATTTT.